This T cell receptor (beta chain) was observed in a study of T cell repertoires in cytomegalovirus infection. TCRdb ran MiXCR on the reads and lists one entry per CDR3 protein. The table shows about 310,000 distinct CDR3 sequences, with 20% to 30% occurring only once. Trimming pared 2 bases from V and 2 bases from J, leaving 10 bases between. Germline-derived CDR1 and CDR2 are MGHRA and YSYEKL. This CDR3 contains 14 residues. This clonotype came up many times. As yet, its antigen is unknown. This sequence joins TRBV4-1 and TRBJ2-7; D is possibly TRBD1 or TRBD2 (5 bases each). The clonotype was recovered from a human donor in good health (CMV status not recorded). Some clones in this sample may be carry-over from other donors' samples. The specimen was cultured PBMCs, collected from culture after CMV antigen stimulation. CDR3 residues: CASSQIGTPYEQYF. DNA for the CDR3: TGCGCCAGCAGCCAAATCGGGACCCCCTACGAGCAGTACTTC.